The present TCR beta chain was sequenced within a study of Graves' ophthalmopathy and Graves' hyperthyroidism. Study results and caveats: Blood also contained most of the expanded thyroid clonotypes above 0.001 frequency. With approximately 88% sensitivity and around 81% specificity, a 13-signature model separated ophthalmopathy from stable hyperthyroidism.

Ophthalmopathy donors' eye disease showed moderate-to-severe activity, CAS of at least 3, NOSPECS of at least 4 and duration under 3 months. It was from around 10 ml of fresh peripheral blood that the PBMCs came. Many counts were recorded for this clonotype. Its antigen is unidentified. Per germline, CDR1 KGHDR and CDR2 SFDVKD. The CDR3 is made up of 14 amino acids. The V gene lost 7 bases and the J gene lost 2 bases, with 13 bases spanning the gap. RNA transcripts served as template for amplifying TCR beta CDR3 sequences. In the first round, RT-PCR was carried out with HTBI primers, and a multiplex PCR formed the second round. TCRdb passed the multiplex PCR reads through MiXCR, listing each CDR3 protein once. This table has about 210,000 distinct CDR3 sequences, 25% to 30% appearing once.

The chain combines TRBV24-1 with TRBJ2-5, with D unclear. The sample comprised peripheral blood. This clonotype was obtained from a man between 50 and 59 years old with Graves' ophthalmopathy. CDR3 loop: CATSPSGVQETQYF. The CDR3 DNA is TGTGCCACCAGCCCATCTGGAGTACAAGAGACCCAGTACTTC.